The 22 T cell receptor beta chains in this list originate from one sample, sequenced in a study of blood T cell repertoires in COVID-19. Only in-frame clones appear in the TCRdb table, and some are missing; sequencing was by immunoSEQ multiplex PCR. The data contain approximately 300,000 clones, about 90% of them singletons. Sequenced input: peripheral blood. These receptors were collected from a man aged 18-30 years who had recovered from COVID-19.

Only a few counts were recorded for this clone. The chain has TRBV7-6 and TRBJ1-3; TRBD1 matches at 7 bases. This CDR3 has 16 residues. Germline lookup yields CDR1 SGHVS and CDR2 FNYEAQ. V shed 1 base, J shed 4 bases, and the junction held 7 bases outside the gene matches. In nucleotides, the CDR3 is TGTGCCAGCAGCTTAGAAGAGACAGGGTTCGGAAACACCATATATTTT. Translated, it gives CASSLEETGFGNTIYF. Together with reference TRBV7-6 and TRBJ1-3, the CDR3 gives the full variable domain: GAGVSQSPRYKVTKRGQDVALRCDPISGHVSLYWYRQALGQGPEFLTYFNYEAQQDKSGLPNDRFSAERPEGSISTLTIQRTEQRDSAMYRCASSLEETGFGNTIYFGEGSWLTVV.

The chain recombines TRBV6-5 with TRBJ2-7; D might be TRBD2 (6 bases). CDR1 MNHEY and CDR2 SVGAGI come from the germline V gene. The CDR3 loop spans 15 amino acids. Between the trimmed V and J ends, which lost 6 bases and 2 bases, there was a span of 17 bases. CDR3: CASSSLQQRAYEQYF. The CDR3 DNA follows: TGTGCCAGCAGCTCGCTCCAACAGCGGGCCTACGAGCAGTACTTC.

V is TRBV29-1 and J is TRBJ2-7; the match to TRBD2 covers 9 bases. The junction had 19 bases not matched to a gene; V was cut back by 7 bases and J by 0 bases. The CDR3 consists of 18 residues. Germline CDR1 is SQVTM and CDR2 is ANQGSEA. The CDR3 is CSAYSLAGAPSDSYEQYF. The CDR3 nucleotides are TGCAGCGCCTACTCTTTAGCGGGGGCCCCCTCCGACTCCTACGAGCAGTACTTC.

The CDR3 DNA sequence: TGTGCCAGCAGTGAGCGGGCCCCTTCGGGGAATGAGCAGTTCTTC. Its translation is CASSERAPSGNEQFF. The chain links TRBV2 to TRBJ2-1, with D perhaps TRBD2 (5 bases). Per germline, CDR1 SNHLY and CDR2 FYNNEI. Between the trimmed V and J ends, which lost 3 bases and 7 bases, there was a span of 16 bases. The CDR3 covers 15 residues. The full variable domain, its missing parts supplied by reference TRBV2 and TRBJ2-1, is EPEVTQTPSHQVTQMGQEVILRCVPISNHLYFYWYRQILGQKVEFLVSFYNNEISEKSEIFDDQFSVERPDGSNFTLKIRSTKLEDSAMYFCASSERAPSGNEQFFGPGTRLTVL.

The chain combines TRBV4-1 with TRBJ1-4, with D maybe TRBD1 (5 bases). V lost 5 bases and J lost 4, with 11 bases in between. This CDR3 has 14 residues. Germline lookup yields CDR1 MGHRA and CDR2 YSYEKL. CDR3 region: CASSDGGYNEKLFF. CDR3 bases: TGCGCCAGCAGCGACGGGGGGTATAATGAAAAACTGTTTTTT.

The chain carries TRBV7-9 and TRBJ2-7; D gene unclear. Germline CDR1 reads SEHNR; CDR2 reads FQNEAQ (reference sequence). V was cut by 1 base and J by 2 bases, with 15 bases left in between. The CDR3 sequence is 16 residues long. In DNA form, the CDR3 reads TGTGCCAGCAGCTTAGGGTCGGGTTTTAAAGCCTACGAGCAGTACTTC. Its protein product is CASSLGSGFKAYEQYF. Full variable domain (missing parts from reference TRBV7-9 and TRBJ2-7): DTGVSQNPRHKITKRGQNVTFRCDPISEHNRLYWYRQTLGQGPEFLTYFQNEAQLEKSRLLSDRFSAERPKGSFSTLEIQRTEQGDSAMYLCASSLGSGFKAYEQYFGPGTRLTVT.

The chain couples TRBV6-5 to TRBJ1-4; 9 bases agree with TRBD1. CDR3 length: 15 residues. V gave up 4 bases and J gave up 8 bases; unmatched junction bases: 8. Germline CDR1 MNHEY, CDR2 SVGAGI. The CDR3 sequence is CASSLSGTGNEKLFF. DNA of the CDR3: TGTGCCAGCAGTTTAAGTGGGACAGGGAACGAAAAACTGTTTTTT.

This sequence joins TRBV11-2 and TRBJ1-2; D unclear. The germline V gene encodes CDR1 SGHAT and CDR2 FQNNGV. The CDR3 totals 16 residues. The V end lost 0 bases, the J end lost 0 bases, and 11 bases lay between the germline ends. The DNA of the CDR3 is TGTGCCAGCAGCTTAGATCGCGGCAGAGCTAACTATGGCTACACCTTC. Protein sequence: CASSLDRGRANYGYTF.

The gene calls are TRBV2 and TRBJ2-7; 9 bases are a match to TRBD2. Trimming at V came to 5 bases and at J to 4 bases, leaving 9 bases not matched to a gene. CDR1 SNHLY and CDR2 FYNNEI come from the germline V gene. The CDR3 totals 15 residues. Here the CDR3 DNA reads TGTGCCAGCAGTCGGACTAGCGCGTCCCCGTACGAGCAGTACTTC. Translating gives CASSRTSASPYEQYF. Combining the CDR3 with reference TRBV2 and TRBJ2-7 gives the whole variable domain EPEVTQTPSHQVTQMGQEVILRCVPISNHLYFYWYRQILGQKVEFLVSFYNNEISEKSEIFDDQFSVERPDGSNFTLKIRSTKLEDSAMYFCASSRTSASPYEQYFGPGTRLTVT.

At least ten counts were recorded for this clone. The rearrangement uses TRBV6-5 and TRBJ1-1; 11 bases map to TRBD1. Germline-derived CDR1 and CDR2 are MNHEY and SVGAGI. After removal of 5 bases from V and 11 bases from J, the junction contained 4 bases not matched to a gene. CDR3 length: 12 residues. The CDR3 spells CASSHGQGAAFF. The CDR3 bases are TGTGCCAGCAGTCATGGACAGGGGGCTGCTTTCTTT.

The chain has TRBV7-2 and TRBJ1-2; 7 positions agree with TRBD1. In germline, CDR1 is SGHTA, CDR2 FQGNSA. V lost 4 bases to trimming and J lost 2 bases; unmatched junction nucleotides: 13. The CDR3 is 17 residues long. CDR3 residues: CASSSPQQGKGNYGYTF. CDR3 sequence (DNA): TGTGCCAGCAGCTCGCCCCAACAGGGGAAGGGAAACTATGGCTACACCTTC.

The chain is built from TRBV7-2 and TRBJ1-1; no definite D call. This CDR3 has 15 amino acids. The V end lost 1 base, the J end lost 1 base, and 10 bases lay between the germline ends. From germline, CDR1 is SGHTA and CDR2 FQGNSA. Here the CDR3 DNA reads TGTGCCAGCAGCTTAGAAAGAGCTAGGAACACTGAAGCTTTCTTT. This gives the protein CASSLERARNTEAFF. Filled out from reference TRBV7-2 and TRBJ1-1, the complete variable domain reads GAGVSQSPSNKVTEKGKDVELRCDPISGHTALYWYRQSLGQGLEFLIYFQGNSAPDKSGLPSDRFSAERTGGSVSTLTIQRTQQEDSAVYLCASSLERARNTEAFFGQGTRLTVV.

The chain joins TRBV6-4 to TRBJ2-1; 8 bases map to TRBD2. The V gene end was trimmed by 6 bases and the J gene end by 2 bases; junction bases not matched to a gene: 9. The CDR3 is 16 amino acids. In germline, CDR1 is MRHNA, CDR2 SNTAGT. In nucleotides, the CDR3 is TGTGCCAGCAGCGCCCAAGCGGGGGCGCCCTACAATGAGCAGTTCTTC. The encoded protein is CASSAQAGAPYNEQFF.

The V and J genes are TRBV9 and TRBJ2-1; tentative D call: TRBD2 (5 bases). Germline CDR1 SGDLS, CDR2 YYNGEE. V lost 0 bases, J lost 9 bases, and 16 bases lay in between. The CDR3 has 15 residues. DNA for the CDR3: TGTGCCAGCAGCGTAGGGGGAGCCCACAACGTTGAGCAGTTCTTC. This sequence encodes CASSVGGAHNVEQFF.

V usage is TRBV19 and J usage is TRBJ1-2; maybe TRBD1 (6 bases). CDR1 and CDR2 (germline): LNHDA, SQIVND (reference sequence). Trimming took off 0 bases at V and 5 bases at J, with 16 bases between the two ends. The CDR3 is 16 residues long. The CDR3 sequence: CASSIEGAGGGYGYTF. CDR3 bases: TGTGCCAGTAGTATAGAAGGTGCGGGGGGCGGTTATGGCTACACCTTC.

The chain combines TRBV2 with TRBJ1-4, with D possibly TRBD1 on 6 matching bases. The CDR3 runs to 15 residues. CDR1 and CDR2 from the germline V gene are SNHLY and FYNNEI. Trimming removed 3 bases from V and 2 bases from J, with 10 bases in between. The CDR3 protein is CASSDGQNTNEKLFF. CDR3 in DNA: TGTGCCAGCAGTGACGGACAGAACACTAATGAAAAACTGTTTTTT.

The genes are TRBV5-4 and TRBJ2-1, with D hard to call. Trimming shortened V by 0 bases and J by 3 bases, and 10 bases separated the two germline ends. CDR3 length equals 15 residues. The germline V gene encodes CDR1 SGHNT and CDR2 YYREEE (reference sequence). The CDR3 is CASSLGGSGYNEQFF. CDR3 nucleotide sequence: TGTGCCAGCAGCTTGGGTGGTTCGGGCTACAATGAGCAGTTCTTC.

This clone was detected once. The chain has TRBV5-1 and TRBJ2-3, with D perhaps TRBD1 (6 bases). Germline CDR1 SGHRS, CDR2 YFSETQ. The CDR3 is 15 amino acids. Trimming took off 2 bases at V and 2 bases at J, with 12 bases between the two ends. This chain's CDR3 is CASSFDRTLTDTQYF. In DNA form, the CDR3 reads TGCGCCAGCAGCTTTGACAGGACCCTCACAGATACGCAGTATTTT.

This clone was seen once. This chain connects TRBV4-1 to TRBJ2-5, with 9 positions matching TRBD2. The germline V gene has CDR1 MGHRA and CDR2 YSYEKL. The CDR3 totals 16 residues. V lost 1 base, J lost 5 bases, and 8 bases stayed unmatched. The CDR3 reads CASSQVGAGGGETQYF. The CDR3 nucleotides are TGCGCCAGCAGCCAAGTCGGAGCGGGGGGTGGGGAGACCCAGTACTTC.

The chain recombines TRBV9 with TRBJ2-7; TRBD1 matches 7 bases. The length of the CDR3 is 14 residues. Germline V gene data show CDR1 as SGDLS and CDR2 as YYNGEE. J lost 2 bases, V lost 0 bases, and 2 bases had no gene match. The chain's CDR3 is CASSVEGQTYEQYF. The CDR3 region has the DNA TGTGCCAGCAGCGTAGAGGGACAGACCTACGAGCAGTACTTC.

This chain connects TRBV2 to TRBJ2-1; TRBD2 matches at 8 bases. CDR3 size: 15 residues. The V and J ends lost 6 bases and 10 bases, in that order; junction bases with no gene match: 14. Germline CDR1 reads SNHLY; CDR2 reads FYNNEI. In DNA form, the CDR3 reads TGTGCCAGCAGCCCCACCTCGGGACTAGAATACGAGCAGTTCTTC. Protein product: CASSPTSGLEYEQFF.

The V gene is TRBV3-1 (or the pseudogene TRBV3-2), the J gene TRBJ1-1; unclear D gene. CDR3 length: 18 amino acids. Trimming stripped 1 base from V and 1 base from J, with 19 bases between. Germline V CDR1 and CDR2: LGHDT, YNNKEL (reference sequence). The CDR3 reads CASSQVPSDGGPNTEAFF. Written as DNA, the CDR3 is TGTGCCAGCAGCCAAGTCCCATCTGACGGCGGGCCGAACACTGAAGCTTTCTTT.